The subject of this entry is one T cell receptor beta chain. This clonotype was counted at least ten times. What antigen it recognizes has not been identified. Base quality data are lacking; no much larger clone is found one base away. This sample is part of a study of tumor-infiltrating lymphocytes in primary liver carcinoma (dated by TCRdb to about 2017). Study-wide context: Hepatocellular carcinoma (four) or combined HCC and intrahepatic cholangiocarcinoma (one) was present in the five patients, who were three men and two women aged 30 to 69 years. Tumors of the five patients were stage T1-T3 N0M0 with maximum diameters of roughly 4.2 to 11 cm. Each sample produced about 3.5 to 7.13 million productive TCRbeta reads, and read depth showed no significant difference between tissue types. For each liver tumor, the study sampled five regions along with adjacent normal tissue and blood, and applied TCRbeta repertoire sequencing, expression microarrays and whole-exome sequencing. A total of about 35 specimens from 5 patients underwent TCRbeta repertoire sequencing, comprising 25 tumor regions, 5 adjacent noncancerous liver tissues and 5 peripheral blood samples. To link TCRbeta repertoire diversity with the local molecular phenotype, the approximately 24 tumor region samples were profiled using Agilent mRNA microarrays. Technical replicate repertoires showed high reproducibility, with mean shared-clone rates near 0.89 and correlation coefficients above 0.95.

Total RNA and DNA were co-extracted without cell sorting from around 20-30 mg of bulk tissue using the AllPrep DNA/RNA mini kit. Between November 2015 and early 2016, 4 or 5 patients in China with histopathologically diagnosed primary liver carcinoma had their tumors surgically resected. Chronic HBV infection was present in the patients, and the patients were treatment-naive at sampling. Each tumor was sampled at five spatially separated regions: the superior, inferior, left-lateral and right-lateral poles and the tumor centre. More than 85% viable tumor cells were found by histology in every tumor sample. Each fresh piece of tumor and adjacent tissue was cut in two, with one half stored in RNAlater at -80 degrees C and the other half sent for histology. A constant-region primer and ProtoScript II reverse transcriptase were used to reverse-transcribe TCRbeta-specific cDNA from roughly 0.55 ug total RNA. Construction of the TCRbeta libraries relied on three nested rounds of multiplex PCR, following a slightly modified ARM-PCR procedure. Each of the first two PCR rounds ran for 9 to 11 cycles using multiplex TRBV1-TRBV30 forward primers together with a Cbeta reverse primer. Sample barcodes and Illumina adapters were attached in a final 25-cycle PCR using Deep VentR polymerase. Before sequencing, amplicons of 200-500 bp were purified from gel using a QIAquick gel extraction kit. An Illumina HiSeq 2500 was used to sequence the TCRbeta amplicons with 250-bp paired-end reads. The study's own analysis went as follows. Reads were quality-trimmed with Trimmomatic v0.33, and paired reads were merged with FLASH v1.2.11 to recover full CDR3 sequences. V, D and J germline segments were assigned to the rearranged TCRbeta sequences using MiGEC v1.2.1b. Clonotype statistics, along with Shannon-Wiener diversity indices, were calculated using VDJtools v1.0.0. Except for diversity analysis, only each sample's 250 most abundant clonotypes were used in subsequent analyses to reduce sampling bias. TCRdb handled the public reads itself, with Q25 trimming in fastp and clone calling in MiXCR, and kept productive beta chains. Each entry is one CDR3 protein sequence, shown with its most common DNA and genes. For this entry, the V and J calls and clone size follow TCRdb and not the study's own pipeline. Across this sample there are roughly 30,000 distinct CDR3 sequences, with 60% to 80% seen only once. The ten largest make up roughly 30% of the sample.

Here is what the overall study found, with its caveats: Since the samples were bulk and unsorted, there was no way to compare CD4+ and CD8+ T cell repertoires. Because only the TCR beta chain was sequenced and unpaired alpha chains were not captured, true repertoire diversity is likely underestimated. Consistent with antigen-driven expansion, pairs of tumor regions showed higher repertoire overlap (mean around 36%) than either tumor-adjacent pairs (around 17%) or tumor-blood pairs (approximately 15%). Compared with blood, tumors had a significantly larger share of the repertoire taken up by the top 250 clones (p = 0.039). Just about 7.5-25% of top clones turned up in all five regions of a tumor, which suggests spatial heterogeneity among tumor-infiltrating T cells. With just a handful of patients in the study, the authors point out that the findings should be validated in a larger study.

The junction shows trimming of 1 base on V and 5 bases on J, plus 8 bases between the germline ends. CDR1 and CDR2 are drawn from the germline V gene: SGHAT, FQNNGV. The CDR3 holds 14 amino acids from the cysteine to the phenylalanine. Just CDR3 DNA is preserved here, 42 bases in frame from base 1. The rearranged chain carries TRBV11-2 and TRBJ1-4, with the D gene too uncertain to name. Material for sequencing was liver tumor tissue from sampling region 3. What the cell subset or site label conveys for this sample: tumor region T3, left-lateral pole. This clonotype was obtained from a woman younger than 45 with primary liver carcinoma and hepatitis B virus infection. The CDR3 region: CASSLGGINEKLFF. The nucleotide sequence is given as TGTGCCAGCAGCTTAGGAGGGATAAATGAAAAACTGTTTTTT.